The 19 T cell receptor beta chains in this list originate from one sample, sequenced in a study of cytomegalovirus exposure and HLA in healthy donors. The PCR used 60 Vbeta and 13 Jbeta primers. Data came from immunoSEQ multiplex PCR; TCRdb stores just in-frame clones and leaves some out. The table lists around 200,000 clones, 80% of them singletons. Input material: PBMCs. The receptors stem from a boy aged 10-17 years in good health and CMV-seronegative.

A few counts support this clone. The chain joins TRBV4-1 to TRBJ1-5; D remains unclear. This CDR3 comprises 17 residues. Germline loops: CDR1 MGHRA, CDR2 YSYEKL. Trimming removed 1 base at V and 0 bases at J, with 13 bases between. The CDR3 region is CASSQAPLEDSNQPQHF. CDR3 bases: TGCGCCAGCAGCCAAGCCCCCTTGGAGGATAGCAATCAGCCCCAGCATTTT.

CDR3 DNA sequence: TGTGCCTGGACAAGAACGGGTACCGCCGGGGAGCTGTTTTTT. Its translation is CAWTRTGTAGELFF. The chain is built from TRBV30 and TRBJ2-2; D call uncertain. Germline-derived CDR1 and CDR2 are GTSNPN and SVGIG (reference sequence). Trimming cost V 4 bases and J 6 bases, with 15 bases left between them. CDR3 size: 14 residues.

Here the CDR3 reads CASSESTVNTEAFF. The CDR3, as DNA: TGTGCCAGCAGTGAAAGTACAGTGAACACTGAAGCTTTCTTT. J is TRBJ1-1 and V is TRBV2, with D unresolved. Germline loops: CDR1 SNHLY, CDR2 FYNNEI. The CDR3 has 14 amino acids. V was trimmed by 2 bases and J by 0 bases, leaving 7 bases between them.

The V gene is TRBV5-6, the J gene TRBJ2-5, with a possible D match to TRBD1 (6 bases). The CDR3 length is 15 residues. Germline-derived CDR1 and CDR2 are SGHDT and YYEEEE. The V and J ends lost 4 bases and 3 bases respectively, with 16 bases between them. The CDR3 spells CASSRVQGRKETQYF. Written as DNA, the CDR3 is TGTGCCAGCAGCCGCGTACAGGGACGGAAAGAGACCCAGTACTTC.

In its sample, this clone was seen a few times. The chain uses TRBV6-5 and TRBJ1-3, with D perhaps matching TRBD1 (5 bases). The germline V gene has CDR1 MNHEY and CDR2 SVGAGI. The CDR3 is 13 amino acids. The V and J ends lost 10 bases and 1 base respectively, with 11 bases between them. The CDR3 loop reads CATSPGSGNTIYF. The CDR3 region has the DNA TGTGCCACCAGCCCAGGGTCTGGAAACACCATATATTTT.

The gene calls are TRBV29-1 and TRBJ2-6; D uncertain. The CDR3 contains 19 residues. V was shortened by 5 bases and J by 0 bases, with 23 bases between the two germline ends. Germline V gene sequence: CDR1 SQVTM, CDR2 ANQGSEA. The CDR3 spells CSVTGFSEPFPSGANVLTF. The CDR3 DNA reads as TGCAGCGTTACGGGTTTTTCGGAGCCCTTTCCCTCTGGGGCCAACGTCCTGACTTTC. Supplemented by reference TRBV29-1 and TRBJ2-6, the full variable domain reads SAVISQKPSRDICQRGTSLTIQCQVDSQVTMMFWYRQQPGQSLTLIATANQGSEATYESGFVIDKFPISRPNLTFSTLTVSNMSPEDSSIYLCSVTGFSEPFPSGANVLTFGAGSRLTVL.

This clone was detected a few times. The chain employs TRBV19 and TRBJ2-2; 11 bases are a match to TRBD2. The germline V gene has CDR1 LNHDA and CDR2 SQIVND (reference sequence). This CDR3 comprises 16 residues. V was clipped by 5 bases and J by 1 base; unmatched bases: 3. In DNA form, the CDR3 reads TGTGCCAGTAGTTTCGGACTAGCGGGGAACACCGGGGAGCTGTTTTTT. This codes for CASSFGLAGNTGELFF.

This CDR3 is CASSVDIGVGEQYF. The CDR3 DNA reads as TGTGCCAGCAGCGTAGATATAGGGGTCGGCGAGCAGTACTTC. The V and J genes are TRBV9 and TRBJ2-7; a possible D gene is TRBD1 (5 bases). The germline gives CDR1 SGDLS, CDR2 YYNGEE. The CDR3 length is 14 residues. Trimming took 0 bases from V and 6 from J, leaving 13 bases between them.

The chain joins TRBV5-1 to TRBJ1-1; D possibly corresponds to TRBD1 (6 bases). Germline V gene data show CDR1 as SGHRS and CDR2 as YFSETQ. With 0 bases removed from V and 1 base from J, the gap between germline ends came to 13 bases. This CDR3 is 16 amino acids long. DNA for the CDR3: TGCGCCAGCAGCTTGGAGGGGGGGGGAGGGAACACTGAAGCTTTCTTT. Encoded protein: CASSLEGGGGNTEAFF. The entire variable domain, with the rest obtained from reference TRBV5-1 and TRBJ1-1, is as follows: KAGVTQTPRYLIKTRGQQVTLSCSPISGHRSVSWYQQTPGQGLQFLFEYFSETQRNKGNFPGRFSGRQFSNSRSEMNVSTLELGDSALYLCASSLEGGGGNTEAFFGQGTRLTVV.

The V and J genes are TRBV19 and TRBJ1-5; no definite D call. Germline V gene lookup returns CDR1 LNHDA and CDR2 SQIVND (reference sequence). Trimming left V 7 bases short and J 2 bases short, with 15 bases between. The CDR3 is 15 amino acids. CDR3: CASMRALWGNQPQHF. The CDR3 DNA reads TGTGCCAGTATGAGGGCCCTCTGGGGCAATCAGCCCCAGCATTTT.

J is TRBJ1-1 and V is TRBV6-5; TRBD1 agrees at 10 bases. CDR3 size: 15 residues. CDR1 MNHEY and CDR2 SVGAGI come from the germline V gene. The V and J ends lost 5 bases and 8 bases, in that order; junction bases with no gene match: 11. The CDR3 spells CASSLAGTGAVEAFF. The CDR3 nucleotides are TGTGCCAGCAGTCTCGCCGGGACAGGGGCGGTCGAAGCTTTCTTT.

The chain couples TRBV29-1 to TRBJ1-1; D ambiguous. Germline V gene sequence: CDR1 SQVTM, CDR2 ANQGSEA. The CDR3 is 13 amino acids. V lost 7 bases to trimming and J lost 0 bases, with 12 bases between them. The CDR3: CSASDGMNTEAFF. CDR3 sequence (DNA): TGCAGCGCTTCGGACGGGATGAACACTGAAGCTTTCTTT.

This clone came up a few times. V is TRBV5-1 and J is TRBJ1-1; D not resolved. The CDR3 contains 16 residues. CDR1 and CDR2 (germline): SGHRS, YFSETQ. Trimming took 4 bases from V and 2 from J, leaving 18 bases between them. The CDR3 region has the DNA TGCGCCAGCAGCCCGGGAGGGTACGTGGGAAACACTGAAGCTTTCTTT. As protein: CASSPGGYVGNTEAFF.

The rearrangement uses TRBV7-3 and TRBJ2-3; 7 positions agree with TRBD1. The germline CDR1 and CDR2 sequences are SGHTA and FQGTGA. The CDR3 has 16 amino acids. J was trimmed by 1 base and V by 4 bases; bases with no gene match: 8. The CDR3 bases are TGTGCCAGCAGCTCCCCTAGGGGGACAGGCACAGATACGCAGTATTTT. Its translation is CASSSPRGTGTDTQYF.

This clone was seen a single time. One end of the junction does not line up with germline, which may come from a read error. This chain links TRBV19 with TRBJ1-3; D possibly corresponds to TRBD1 (6 bases). The germline V gene encodes CDR1 LNHDA and CDR2 SQIVND (reference sequence). This CDR3 spans 13 amino acids. The CDR3 sequence is CASQTGYGNTICF. CDR3 bases: TGTGCCAGTCAGACAGGTTACGGAAACACCATATGTTTT.

As for this clone: A junction end diverges from the germline sequence, so it may reflect a read error. This rearrangement joins TRBV13 to TRBJ1-5; D not resolved. CDR1 and CDR2 from the germline V gene are PRHDT and FYEKMQ (reference sequence). This CDR3 spans 14 amino acids. The CDR3 loop is CASSLGRNNQPQHF. CDR3 sequence (DNA): TGTGCCAGCAGCCTAGGGAGGAACAATCAGCCCCAGCATTTT.

The chain combines TRBV11-2 with TRBJ2-1; tentatively, D is TRBD1 (6 bases). Germline-derived CDR1 and CDR2 are SGHAT and FQNNGV. The CDR3 consists of 15 residues. Trimming left V 6 bases short and J 6 bases short, with 18 bases between. Here the CDR3 reads CASSRIQGIGNEQFF. The CDR3 nucleotides are TGTGCCAGCAGTCGAATTCAGGGGATAGGCAATGAGCAGTTCTTC.

This chain joins TRBV9 and TRBJ2-1; D not certain. The ends were cut back, 4 bases at V and 7 bases at J, with 9 bases in the middle. CDR1 and CDR2 (germline): SGDLS, YYNGEE. CDR3 size: 12 residues. The CDR3 here is CASSTSRNEQFF. The CDR3 coding sequence is TGTGCCAGCAGCACCTCCAGAAATGAGCAGTTCTTC.

The chain links TRBV25-1 to TRBJ1-2; a weak D match, TRBD1 (5 bases). V lost 3 bases, J lost 5 bases, and 10 bases lay in between. The CDR3 runs to 13 residues. CDR1 and CDR2 (germline): MGHDK, SYGVNS. The CDR3 is CASSEQGEYGYTF. The DNA of the CDR3 is TGTGCCAGCAGTGAGCAGGGTGAATATGGCTACACCTTC.